This TCR beta chain came from a study of blood T cell repertoires in COVID-19. Background on the study: COVID-19 samples from acute and convalescent phases originated in the United States, Italy and Spain. PBMCs, B-cell-depleted T cells, or T cells provided the cDNA or gDNA that made up the material.

As processed by the authors: Scientists estimated how many nucleated cells there were by amplifying reference gene primers. Assay used: immunoSEQ multiplex PCR; TCRdb lists only in-frame clones, some missing. V, J and clone size derive from that table, while D and trimming were established from the DNA sequence. This table has about 65,000 clones, roughly four fifths appearing once. Trimming pared 0 bases from V and 5 bases from J, leaving 17 bases between. Germline V CDR1 and CDR2: SGHNT, YYREEE (reference sequence). The CDR3 has 16 amino acids. V is TRBV5-4 and J is TRBJ2-5; possible D gene TRBD1, 6 bases. Sequencing was performed on peripheral blood. This receptor was obtained from a man older than 75 with acute or convalescent COVID-19. The CDR3: CASSLVEGTQGETQYF. CDR3 sequence (DNA): TGTGCCAGCAGCTTGGTAGAGGGAACCCAGGGGGAGACCCAGTACTTC.